This TCR beta chain emerged from a study of naive and memory T cell subsets (dated 2017 in TCRdb). About the full investigation: An open-source, UMI-based TCR alpha and beta sequencing pipeline was applied to sorted naive and memory peripheral blood T cell subsets. IgG serology results and the functional CMV T cell responses were in complete agreement. RNA was DNase-treated and reverse transcribed with TCR constant-region primers, mostly using SuperScript III. The paper as a whole reports these results and caveats: In both CD4 and CD8 cells, going from naive through CM, EM and EMRA, the Gini index went up while Shannon and inverse Simpson diversity went down. Following error correction, more than 95% of naive TCR sequences occurred only once, which made naive abundance distributions much steeper than those of memory subsets. RNA-based TCR counts may be influenced by expression changes linked to T cell activation and differentiation. TCR abundance followed a power law with an exponent that was different for naive and memory subsets but consistent across the three individuals. The repertoire findings for the naive and memory subsets could not be validated, as no ground truth was available. Clonotypes were defined as single alpha or beta chain sequences, not paired alpha/beta receptors.

This clonotype was detected a few times. Its antigen specificity is not known. Per-nucleotide qualities are absent, and no much larger clonotype sits a single base away. From the second PCR step on, the TCR alpha and beta chain libraries were amplified in separate reactions. CMV status of each donor was established by measuring IFNgamma production from CD4+ T cells after fresh PBMCs were stimulated overnight with CMV viral lysate. Using Miltenyi beads, CD4 T cells were first positively selected, and CD8 T cells were then positively selected from the CD4-negative fraction. Cells were stained for CD3, CD4, CD8, CD45RA, CD27 and a live/dead dye and were sorted on a BD Aria II into four subsets based on CD45RA and CD27. A few healthy volunteers provided blood, and the blood of each volunteer was split into CD4 and CD8 T cells and then into four differentiation subsets. About 110 ml of peripheral blood was taken from each donor, and PBMC were separated by density-gradient centrifugation on Ficoll-Paque PLUS. Sorted cells were lysed in RLT buffer, and RNA was extracted with a Qiagen RNeasy kit and stored at -80°C.

V is pruned by 5 bases and J by 2 bases, leaving 3 bases of the junction without a gene match. The CDR3, from cysteine to phenylalanine, totals 15 residues. CDR3 DNA only is kept here, 45 bases in frame from base 1. Library construction relied on UMI-ligation and nested PCR. An equimolar mix of two oligonucleotides covering both TRBC1 and TRBC2 was used as the beta constant-region primer. Four rounds of PCR were used to amplify ligated cDNA, with nested alpha and beta constant-region primers being used together with the SP2 primer. T4 RNA ligase 1 ligated a single-stranded oligonucleotide carrying the SP2 primer and a 12-nucleotide UMI to the cDNA 3' end. Incubation of the ligation reaction lasted about 19-24 hours at 16 degrees C. PCR2 was usually performed as a SYBR Green qPCR and halted at a preset threshold so that over-amplification would not occur. All purifications after the first were performed with Agencourt AMPure XP magnetic beads. Libraries were quantified by Qubit and checked on a TapeStation, with a main peak expected near 650 bp. Sequencing of the pooled libraries was done on an Illumina MiSeq using v2 2x251 paired-end kits, which typically yielded roughly 0.95-2.3 million reads per sample. Each sample was pooled at 4 to 5 nM, and about 4.5-7% PhiX was included to help cluster recognition. Per the source publication's procedure: Decombinator assigned V and J genes to Demultiplexor-processed FASTQ reads by tag matching, allowing a single base-pair mismatch. By using UMIs, Collapsinator corrected both sequencing errors and the frequency errors caused by PCR heterogeneity. TCRs were translated and CDR3s were extracted from the conserved cysteine to the FGXG phenylalanine by CDR3Translator, with non-productive sequences being flagged. Gini, Shannon entropy and inverse Simpson indices were calculated on repertoires that had been subsampled to equal numbers of UMI-defined TCRs. Power-law fits to clonotype abundance distributions were performed by maximum likelihood within the linear range. For one naive CD8 sample, the pipeline and MIGEC produced similar UMI counts, unique TCR numbers and clonal distributions. A set of 7,322 CMV-associated CDR3 sequences, compiled from VDJdb and a published dataset, was used to search the repertoires. TCRdb cleaned the public reads at Q25 with fastp, built clones with MiXCR and kept in-frame beta chains. Rows with a matching CDR3 protein are joined into one entry that keeps the most common DNA and genes. TCRdb assigned the V and J calls; the authors' analysis was not used. Counted in this sample were 20,000 to 25,000 distinct CDR3 sequences; around 9% of them appeared once. Jointly, the top ten make up about 20% of the sample.

The sequenced sample consisted of central memory CD8+ T cells from blood. The sample's cell subset or site label, decoded: central memory, CD45RA- CD27+. This sequence originates from a human donor in good health. The V and J segments used are TRBV12-3 or TRBV12-4 and TRBJ2-1; 10 bases in between match TRBD1. The CDR3 loop reads CASSRTGGAYNEQFF. Here is the DNA: TGTGCCAGCAGTAGGACAGGGGGAGCCTACAATGAGCAGTTCTTC.